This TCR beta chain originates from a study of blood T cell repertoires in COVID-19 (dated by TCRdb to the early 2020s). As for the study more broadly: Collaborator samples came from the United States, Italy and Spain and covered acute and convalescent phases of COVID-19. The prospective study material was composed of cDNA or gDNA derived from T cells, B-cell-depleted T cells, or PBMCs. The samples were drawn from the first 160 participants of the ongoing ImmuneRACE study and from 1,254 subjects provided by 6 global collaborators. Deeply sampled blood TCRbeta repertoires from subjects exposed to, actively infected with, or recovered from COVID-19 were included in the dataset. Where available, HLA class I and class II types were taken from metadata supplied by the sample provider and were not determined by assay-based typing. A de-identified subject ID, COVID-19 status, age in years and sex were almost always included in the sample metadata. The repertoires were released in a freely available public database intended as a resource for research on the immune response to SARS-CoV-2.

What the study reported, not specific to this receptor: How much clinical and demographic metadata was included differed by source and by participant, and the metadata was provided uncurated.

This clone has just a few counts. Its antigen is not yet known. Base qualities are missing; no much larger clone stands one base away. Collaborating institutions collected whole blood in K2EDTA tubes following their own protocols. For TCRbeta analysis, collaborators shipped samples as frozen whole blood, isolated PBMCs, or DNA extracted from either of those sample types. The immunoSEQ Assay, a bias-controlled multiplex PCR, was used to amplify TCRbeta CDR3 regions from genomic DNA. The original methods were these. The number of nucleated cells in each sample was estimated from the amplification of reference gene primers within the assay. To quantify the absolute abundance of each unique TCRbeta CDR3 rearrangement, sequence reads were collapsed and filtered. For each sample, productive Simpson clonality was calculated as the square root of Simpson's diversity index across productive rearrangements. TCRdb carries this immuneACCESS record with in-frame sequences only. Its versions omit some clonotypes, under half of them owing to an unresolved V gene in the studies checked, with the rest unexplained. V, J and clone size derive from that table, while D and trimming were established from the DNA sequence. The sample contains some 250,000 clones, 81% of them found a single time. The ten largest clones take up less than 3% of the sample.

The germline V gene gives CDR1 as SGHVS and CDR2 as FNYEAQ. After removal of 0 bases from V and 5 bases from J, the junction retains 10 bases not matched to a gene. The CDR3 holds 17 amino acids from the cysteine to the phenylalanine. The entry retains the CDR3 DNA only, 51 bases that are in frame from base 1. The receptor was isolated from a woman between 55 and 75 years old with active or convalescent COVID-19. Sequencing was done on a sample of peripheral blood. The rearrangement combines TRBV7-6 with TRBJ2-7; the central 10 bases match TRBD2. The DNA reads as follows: TGTGCCAGCAGCTTAGCCGATTTAGCGGGGGGCTACAACGAGCAGTACTTC. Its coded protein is CASSLADLAGGYNEQYF.